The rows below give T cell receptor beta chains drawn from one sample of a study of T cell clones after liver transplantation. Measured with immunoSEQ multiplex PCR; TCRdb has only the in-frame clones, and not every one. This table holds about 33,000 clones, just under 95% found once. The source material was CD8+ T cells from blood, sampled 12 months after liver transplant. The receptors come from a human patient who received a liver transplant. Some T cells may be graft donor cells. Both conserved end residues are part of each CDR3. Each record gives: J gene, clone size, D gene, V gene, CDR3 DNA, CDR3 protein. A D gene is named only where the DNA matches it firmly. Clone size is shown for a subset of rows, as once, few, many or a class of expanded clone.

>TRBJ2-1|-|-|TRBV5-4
TGTGCCAGCAGCTTATCGGGGGATGAGCAGTTCTTC
CASSLSGDEQFF
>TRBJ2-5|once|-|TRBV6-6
TGTGCCAGCAGGAACAGATACCAAGAGACCCAGTACTTC
CASRNRYQETQYF
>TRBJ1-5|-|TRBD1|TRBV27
TGTGCCAGCAGTACAGGGGGTCAGCCCCAGCATTTT
CASSTGGQPQHF
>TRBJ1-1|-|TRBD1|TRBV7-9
TGTGCCAGCAGCTTAGCGGCCGGGACAGACGAAGGAGCTTTCTTT
CASSLAAGTDEGAFF
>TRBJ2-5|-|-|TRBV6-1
TGTGCCAGCAGTGAGTTGGGACCTCAAGAGACCCAGTACTTC
CASSELGPQETQYF
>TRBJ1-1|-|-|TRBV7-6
TGTGCCAGCAGCTTAAGATCTTGGACAGAACAAATTTACACTGAAGCTTTCTTT
CASSLRSWTEQIYTEAFF
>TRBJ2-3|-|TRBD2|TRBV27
TGTGCCAGCAGTTTACTAGCGGGTACTAACGTGGGAGATACGCAGTATTTT
CASSLLAGTNVGDTQYF
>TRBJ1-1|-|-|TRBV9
TGTGCCAGCAGCGTAGGGGGGGCGCGCACTGAAGCTTTCTTT
CASSVGGARTEAFF
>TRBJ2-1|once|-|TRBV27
TGTGCCAGCAGTCTTTGGGGCTACAATGAGCAGTTCTTC
CASSLWGYNEQFF
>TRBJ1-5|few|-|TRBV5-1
TGCGCCAGCAGCCCCCAGCCCAGGGGTCGACAGCCCCAGCATTTT
CASSPQPRGRQPQHF
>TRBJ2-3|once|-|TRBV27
TGTGCCAGCAGAACTGGGATTCAAAATACGCAGTATTTT
CASRTGIQNTQYF
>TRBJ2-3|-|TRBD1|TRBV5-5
TGTGCCAGCAGCTTCGGGACAGGGCCGGATACGCAGTATTTT
CASSFGTGPDTQYF
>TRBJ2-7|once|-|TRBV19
TGTGCCAGTAGTATGTGGGGCCAGCGGGCGAGCTCCTACGAGCAGTACTTC
CASSMWGQRASSYEQYF
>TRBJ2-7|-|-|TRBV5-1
TGCGCCAGCAGCTTGGTATTCGGGGCGGGCCTCGACGAGCAGTACTTC
CASSLVFGAGLDEQYF
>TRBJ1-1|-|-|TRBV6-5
TGTGCCGCTTCACGAACAGGGTTTGCGACTGAAGCTTTCTTT
CAASRTGFATEAFF
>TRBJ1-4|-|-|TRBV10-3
TGTGCCATCAGTGAGGACCTCGGGACTAATGAAAAACTGTTTTTT
CAISEDLGTNEKLFF
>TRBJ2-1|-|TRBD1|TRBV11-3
TGTGCCAGCAGCTCCGGATCTACAGGGGCCCTTATGAATGAGCAGTTCTTC
CASSSGSTGALMNEQFF
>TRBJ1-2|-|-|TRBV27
TGTGCCAGCAGTTTCAATCCCGGGTACTATGGCTACACCTTC
CASSFNPGYYGYTF
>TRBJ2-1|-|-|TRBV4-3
TGCGCCAGCAGCACAACGGACTCCTACAATGAGCAGTTCTTC
CASSTTDSYNEQFF
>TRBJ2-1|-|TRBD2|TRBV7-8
TGTGCCAGCAGCTTTCTAATAGCGGGAGAGCGAAATGAGCAGTTCTTC
CASSFLIAGERNEQFF
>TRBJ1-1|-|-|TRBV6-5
TGTGCCAGCAGTTACGAGGGGGGTCCGGCGACTGAAGCTTTCTTT
CASSYEGGPATEAFF
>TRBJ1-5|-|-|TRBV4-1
TGCGCCAGCAGCCATGCCAGTAGCAATCAGCCCCAGCATTTT
CASSHASSNQPQHF
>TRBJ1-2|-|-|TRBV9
TGTGCCAGCAGCGTAGACGGGGGGAATGGCTACACCTTC
CASSVDGGNGYTF
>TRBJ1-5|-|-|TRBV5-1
TGCGCCAGCAGCTTGTTGCAGACCGGTAATCAGCCCCAGCATTTT
CASSLLQTGNQPQHF
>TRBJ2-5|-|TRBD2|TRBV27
TGTGCCAGCAACCCCACCCCGCTAGCGGGGCGGAGGGAGACCCAGTACTTC
CASNPTPLAGRRETQYF
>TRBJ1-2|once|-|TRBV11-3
TGTGCCAGCAGCCCAAGGGAGGGTGCGGGCAGCGGCTACACCTTC
CASSPREGAGSGYTF
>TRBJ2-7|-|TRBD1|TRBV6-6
TGTGCCAGCAGTTACCTGGGACAGGGTCCAAGGGAGCAGTACTTC
CASSYLGQGPREQYF
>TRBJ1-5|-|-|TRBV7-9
TGTGCCAGCGGGAGGGGCAATCAGCCCCAGCATTTT
CASGRGNQPQHF
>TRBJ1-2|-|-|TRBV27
TGTGCCAGCAGTTTAATCCGGGGTTCCTATGGCTACACCTTC
CASSLIRGSYGYTF
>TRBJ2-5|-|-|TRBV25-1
TGTGCCAGTGGGCTAGCCAGGGAGACCCAGTACTTC
CASGLARETQYF
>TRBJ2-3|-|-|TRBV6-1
TGTGCCAGCAGTGAAGGGTGGACCCTGAGCACAGATACGCAGTATTTT
CASSEGWTLSTDTQYF
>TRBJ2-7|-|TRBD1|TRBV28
TGTGCCAGCAGTTCGACAGGGGGCATAAACGAGCAGTACTTC
CASSSTGGINEQYF
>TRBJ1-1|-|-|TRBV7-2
TGTGCCAGCAGCTCCCGGGGGCTCCGATCCACTGAAGCTTTCTTT
CASSSRGLRSTEAFF
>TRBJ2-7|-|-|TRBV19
TGTGCCAGTAGTATAGGGGTTGGGTCCTACGAGCAGTACTTC
CASSIGVGSYEQYF
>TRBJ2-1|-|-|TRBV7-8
TGTGCCAGCACCGTCCTTCTCCGGGGCGGCAATGAGCAGTTCTTC
CASTVLLRGGNEQFF
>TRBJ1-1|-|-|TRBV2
TGTGCCAGCAGTGAACCCAGGGCCCCTGAAGCTTTCTTT
CASSEPRAPEAFF
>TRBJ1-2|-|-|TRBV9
TGTGCCAGCAGCGTAGCTCAGGCAGGGAACTATGGCTACACCTTC
CASSVAQAGNYGYTF
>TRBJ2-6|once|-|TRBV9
TGTGCCAGCAGCGTAGAGGGCTTTGGGGCCAACGTCCTGACTTTC
CASSVEGFGANVLTF
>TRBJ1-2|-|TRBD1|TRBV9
TGTGCCAGCAGCGGACCCCAGGGGGCGGACTATGGCTACACCTTC
CASSGPQGADYGYTF
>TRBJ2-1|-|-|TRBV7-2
TGTGCCAGCAGCTTAAATCGTGGCAATGAGCAGTTCTTC
CASSLNRGNEQFF
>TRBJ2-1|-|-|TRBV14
TGTGCCAGCAGCCTCGGGCGGAATGAGCAGTTCTTC
CASSLGRNEQFF
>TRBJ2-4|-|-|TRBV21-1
TGTGCCAGCAGCACATCGACAGGGCAAACCAAAAACATTCAGTACTTC
CASSTSTGQTKNIQYF
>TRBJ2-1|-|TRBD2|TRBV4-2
TGTGCCAGCAGCCACAAAGGACTAGGGGACAATGAGCAGTTCTTC
CASSHKGLGDNEQFF
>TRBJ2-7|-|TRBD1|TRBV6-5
TGTGCCAGCAGTTACGCCGGGACAGGGGGGTACGAGCAGTACTTC
CASSYAGTGGYEQYF
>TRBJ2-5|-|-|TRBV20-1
TGCAGTGCTATTAGACAAGAGACCCAGTACTTC
CSAIRQETQYF
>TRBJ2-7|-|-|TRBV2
TGTGCCAGCAGTGAAGGGGGGCCCTCCCTTTACGAGCAGTACTTC
CASSEGGPSLYEQYF
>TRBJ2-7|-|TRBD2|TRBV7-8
TGTGCCAGCAGCCCCAGTCTACTAGCGGGGGCCTACGAGCAGTACTTC
CASSPSLLAGAYEQYF
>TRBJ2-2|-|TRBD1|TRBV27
TGTGCCAGCAGTTTACCCACAGGGGACCCGAACACCGGGGAGCTGTTTTTT
CASSLPTGDPNTGELFF
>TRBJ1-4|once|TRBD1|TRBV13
TGTGCCAGCAGCTCCCGGACAGGGCTTGAAAAACTGTTTTTT
CASSSRTGLEKLFF
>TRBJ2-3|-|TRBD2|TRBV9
TGTGCCAGCAGCGGAGCAATTGGACTAGCGGGAGAATTTACAGATACGCAGTATTTT
CASSGAIGLAGEFTDTQYF